One and the same sample provided the 12 T cell receptor beta chains below, sequenced in a study of T cells in Graves' hyperthyroidism and ophthalmopathy. RNA transcripts yielded amplified TCR beta CDR3 regions. Initially, a first-round RT-PCR of the TCR CDR3 employed the HTBI primer set. One entry per CDR3 protein, called by TCRdb with MiXCR from the multiplex PCR reads. The sample shows 350,000 to 400,000 distinct CDR3 sequences, around 20% of them seen only once. The sample taken for sequencing was blood. The receptors derive from a man aged 18 to 29 with Graves' ophthalmopathy.

This clonotype was detected ten times or more. This rearrangement joins TRBV6-1 to TRBJ2-5, with 8 bases that match TRBD2. V shed 5 bases, J shed 5 bases, and the junction held 7 bases outside the gene matches. CDR3 length: 14 residues. Germline V gene sequence: CDR1 MNHNS, CDR2 SASEGT. The CDR3 DNA reads TGTGCCAGCAGTTACGCGGGGGGAGGTGAGACCCAGTACTTC. Residues: CASSYAGGGETQYF.

The sample holds many counts of this clonotype. The rearrangement joins TRBV6-1 to TRBJ2-7; possibly TRBD2 for D (6 bases). V gave up 6 bases and J gave up 2 bases, with 14 bases separating them. This CDR3 has 14 amino acids. The germline V gene encodes CDR1 MNHNS and CDR2 SASEGT. CDR3 in amino acids: CASRTRDSTYEQYF. The CDR3, as DNA: TGTGCCAGCAGAACCCGGGACTCAACCTACGAGCAGTACTTC.

In its sample, this clonotype was seen many times. The J gene is TRBJ1-2, the V gene TRBV28; D is unclear. V was clipped by 4 bases and J by 4 bases, with 10 bases between them. This CDR3 is built from 13 residues. From germline, CDR1 is MDHEN and CDR2 SYDVKM. The CDR3 DNA reads as TGTGCCAGCAGTTCCCTTACTGTCTATGGCTACACCTTC. Translating it yields CASSSLTVYGYTF.

J is TRBJ1-2 and V is TRBV7-9; 8 bases are shared with TRBD1. Losses at the gene ends were 5 bases for V and 6 bases for J; bases not matched to a gene: 8. CDR1 is SEHNR and CDR2 is FQNEAQ in the germline V gene (reference sequence). The CDR3 sequence is 14 residues long. CDR3 DNA sequence: TGTGCCAGCAGCATATCGGACAGGGCAGATGGCTACACCTTC. This sequence encodes CASSISDRADGYTF.

This clonotype has a count of ten or more. The V and J genes are TRBV3-1 and TRBJ2-1; 8 positions match TRBD2. The CDR3 spans 14 residues. Losses at the gene ends were 3 bases for V and 8 bases for J; bases not matched to a gene: 6. Germline V CDR1 and CDR2: LGHDT, YNNKEL (reference sequence). DNA of the CDR3: TGTGCCAGCAGCCACTCGAGCGGGGGCGATGAGCAGTTCTTC. Amino acids: CASSHSSGGDEQFF.

The sample holds a few counts of this clonotype. The chain joins TRBV11-2 to TRBJ2-1, with unresolved D. The CDR3 is 15 amino acids. Per the germline V gene, CDR1 is SGHAT and CDR2 is FQNNGV. V was cut by 3 bases and J by 3 bases, with 12 bases left in between. This chain's CDR3 is CASSLTEGYYNEQFF. The DNA for the CDR3 is TGTGCCAGCAGCTTGACCGAAGGATACTACAATGAGCAGTTCTTC.

V usage is TRBV7-2 and J usage is TRBJ2-2, with D uncertain. Germline CDR1 and CDR2: SGHTA and FQGNSA. Trimming left V 6 bases short and J 0 bases short, with 8 bases between. The CDR3 loop spans 14 amino acids. In DNA, the CDR3 is TGTGCCAGCAGACTAACTCCGAACACCGGGGAGCTGTTTTTT. As protein: CASRLTPNTGELFF.

CDR3: CASSPRQTTEAFF. The CDR3 coding sequence is TGTGCCAGTAGTCCCCGACAGACCACTGAAGCTTTCTTT. The J gene is TRBJ1-1, the V gene TRBV19; TRBD1 is a possible D gene (5 bases). With 5 bases removed from V and 4 bases from J, the gap between germline ends came to 11 bases. Per germline, CDR1 LNHDA and CDR2 SQIVND (reference sequence). This CDR3 has 13 residues.

The chain couples TRBV20-1 to TRBJ2-1, with 14 positions matching TRBD2. From germline, CDR1 is DFQATT and CDR2 SNEGSKA (reference sequence). The V segment lost 0 bases and the J segment 9 bases; nucleotides outside the gene matches: 10. The CDR3 has 17 residues. The CDR3 DNA reads as TGCAGTGCTAGAGATCGGGGACTAGCGGGGGTATGGGGTGAGCAGTTCTTC. It is translated as CSARDRGLAGVWGEQFF.

This clonotype has only a few counts. The J gene is TRBJ2-5, the V gene TRBV5-1; a weak D match, TRBD2 (5 bases). The germline CDR1 and CDR2 sequences are SGHRS and YFSETQ. V dropped 4 bases and J dropped 5 bases, with 12 bases sitting between them. The CDR3 is 13 amino acids. CDR3 DNA: TGCGCCAGCAGCCCGGCAGCGGCCGAGACCCAGTACTTC. It codes for CASSPAAAETQYF.

This chain connects TRBV5-5 to TRBJ1-5; D is perhaps TRBD1 (6 bases). CDR1 is SGHKS, CDR2 YYEKEE, per germline (reference sequence). The CDR3 sequence is 13 residues long. Trimming removed 2 bases at V and 6 bases at J, with 9 bases between. The CDR3 DNA is TGTGCCAGCAGCTTAGGGGGAGCTCAGCCCCAGCATTTT. It codes for CASSLGGAQPQHF. The full variable domain, its missing parts supplied by reference TRBV5-5 and TRBJ1-5, is DAGVTQSPTHLIKTRGQQVTLRCSPISGHKSVSWYQQVLGQGPQFIFQYYEKEERGRGNFPDRFSARQFPNYSSELNVNALLLGDSALYLCASSLGGAQPQHFGDGTRLSIL.

This clonotype was seen a handful of times. CDR3 nucleotide sequence: TGTGCCAGCAGCGTAGGCCAGGCAGCATATGGCTACACCTTC. This gives the protein CASSVGQAAYGYTF. V is TRBV9 and J is TRBJ1-2; D is unclear. CDR3 length: 14 amino acids. The ends were cut back, 0 bases at V and 5 bases at J, with 11 bases in the middle. Germline loops: CDR1 SGDLS, CDR2 YYNGEE.